The TCR beta chain described here comes from a study of cytomegalovirus exposure and HLA in healthy donors. This CDR3 has 14 amino acids. V gave up 2 bases and J gave up 6 bases, with 12 bases separating them. Germline-derived CDR1 and CDR2 are LGHNA and YSLEER. The PCR contained 60 Vbeta and 13 Jbeta primers. Here immunoSEQ multiplex PCR was the method, and the copy in TCRdb shows in-frame clones only, minus some. This repertoire includes more than 110,000 clones. The sequencing input was PBMCs. The clonotype originates from a middle-aged man in good health and CMV-seronegative. V and J are TRBV4-3 and TRBJ2-3, with D maybe TRBD2 (6 bases). The CDR3 DNA follows: TGCGCCAGCAGCCAACGGCGGGGCGGTGATACGCAGTATTTT. Translated, it gives CASSQRRGGDTQYF.